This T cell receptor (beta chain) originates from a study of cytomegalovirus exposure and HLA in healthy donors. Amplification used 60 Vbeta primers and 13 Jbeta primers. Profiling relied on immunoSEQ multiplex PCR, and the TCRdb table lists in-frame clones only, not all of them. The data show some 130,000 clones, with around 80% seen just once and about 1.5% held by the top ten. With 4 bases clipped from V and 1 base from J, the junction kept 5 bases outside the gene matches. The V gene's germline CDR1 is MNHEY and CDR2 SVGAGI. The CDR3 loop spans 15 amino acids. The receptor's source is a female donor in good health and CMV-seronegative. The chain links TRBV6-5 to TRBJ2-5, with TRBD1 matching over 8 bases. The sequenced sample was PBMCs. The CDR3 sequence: CASSWRGQGQETQYF. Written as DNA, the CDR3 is TGTGCCAGCAGTTGGAGAGGACAGGGCCAAGAGACCCAGTACTTC.